The rows below give T cell receptor beta chains drawn from one sample of a study of T cell responses to AZD1222 COVID-19 vaccine. TCRdb keeps only in-frame clones here, not all; method: immunoSEQ multiplex PCR. The sample lists 100,000 or so clones; about 90% were seen once. The input for sequencing was peripheral blood, taken on day 0 of AZD1222 vaccination. These receptors were collected from an adult in good health. The CDR3 runs from the conserved cysteine through the conserved F or W. Rows may omit the clone size; those that give it use once, few, many or a size class.

clone size	V gene	J gene	CDR3 protein
.	TRBV19	TRBJ1-5	CASSVGSSNQPQHF
.	TRBV2	TRBJ2-2	CASRIGTTNTGELFF
.	TRBV7-9	TRBJ2-7	CASSPSYEQYF
.	TRBV19	TRBJ2-7	CASSSGTSGEQYF
.	TRBV6-5	TRBJ2-2	CASNLARGTGELFF
.	TRBV11-2	TRBJ1-2	CASSLLGNTNYGYTF
.	TRBV9	TRBJ2-6	CASSDLGAGANVLTF
.	TRBV28	TRBJ1-2	CASSEVQALDRYGYTF
.	TRBV30	TRBJ2-1	CAWTHAASGIVEQFF
few	TRBV28	TRBJ1-2	CASRTQGVNGYTF